This entry lists 29 T cell receptor beta chains sequenced from one sample in a study of T cells after posttransplantation cyclophosphamide. A marrow graft followed busulfan-fludarabine conditioning, with cyclophosphamide on days +3 and +4. TCRdb's table, derived via immunoSEQ multiplex PCR, lists solely in-frame clones and lacks some. The table lists about 7,200 clones, with no singletons. The sequencing used PBMCs, collected after allogeneic stem cell transplant with posttransplant cyclophosphamide. The source of these receptors is a male patient aged 45-60 years who received an allogeneic stem cell transplant from an unrelated donor, was CMV-positive, and had acute GVHD only. Some T cells may be the graft donor's.

This clone was observed at least ten times. The chain has TRBV5-1 and TRBJ1-1; 7 positions match TRBD1. The CDR3 is 16 residues long. CDR1 and CDR2 from the germline V gene are SGHRS and YFSETQ. V shed 6 bases, J shed 0 bases, and the junction held 11 bases outside the gene matches. The CDR3 sequence is CASNLGQTPMNTEAFF. The CDR3 DNA is TGCGCCAGCAATCTGGGACAGACACCCATGAACACTGAAGCTTTCTTT.

In this sample, this clone turned up many times. J is TRBJ2-1 and V is TRBV10-1; TRBD2 might be the D (5 bases). Between the trimmed V and J ends, which lost 6 bases and 5 bases, there was a span of 26 bases. Looked up from germline, CDR1 is WNHNN and CDR2 is SYGVQD (reference sequence). This CDR3 spans 18 amino acids. Written as DNA, the CDR3 is TGCGCCAGCAGCGCCGACCCATCTAGCCTCGACGTACACAATGAGCAGTTCTTC. It translates to CASSADPSSLDVHNEQFF.

In this sample, this clone turned up a few times. The chain uses TRBV5-1 and TRBJ1-2; 7 bases are shared with TRBD1. Losses at the gene ends were 4 bases for V and 4 bases for J; bases not matched to a gene: 7. Germline CDR1 SGHRS, CDR2 YFSETQ. The CDR3 length is 14 residues. The CDR3 DNA sequence: TGCGCCAGCAGCACCGCCGACAGGGTCTATGGCTACACCTTC. Translating gives CASSTADRVYGYTF.

This clone has ten or more counts. This chain links TRBV5-1 with TRBJ2-5, with 8 bases fitting TRBD1. CDR1 is SGHRS, CDR2 YFSETQ, per germline. After removal of 2 bases from V and 6 bases from J, the junction contained 6 bases not matched to a gene. The CDR3 spans 14 residues. As DNA, the CDR3 is TGCGCCAGCAGCTTCGGGACAGGCGAGAAGACCCAGTACTTC. Its translation is CASSFGTGEKTQYF.

The V and J genes are TRBV9 and TRBJ2-5; 8 positions agree with TRBD1. The CDR3 covers 14 residues. CDR1 and CDR2 (germline): SGDLS, YYNGEE. V shed 4 bases, J shed 5 bases, and the junction held 7 bases outside the gene matches. CDR3 residues: CASSSGQGIETQYF. The CDR3 DNA reads as TGTGCCAGCAGCTCCGGACAGGGAATCGAGACCCAGTACTTC.

This clone was detected a few times. The rearrangement links TRBV7-2 to TRBJ2-3; D is possibly TRBD2 (6 bases). The germline V gene has CDR1 SGHTA and CDR2 FQGNSA. V was pared by 6 bases and J by 4 bases, with 8 bases between. This CDR3 is built from 12 residues. CDR3 in DNA: TGTGCCAGCAGGGGGGAGGCAGATACGCAGTATTTT. Translation gives CASRGEADTQYF.

The chain couples TRBV7-6 to TRBJ2-5; weak D call: TRBD2 (5 bases). Germline assignment: CDR1 SGHVS and CDR2 FNYEAQ. The CDR3 covers 16 residues. V lost 5 bases and J 5 bases, leaving 21 bases between the germline ends. The DNA for the CDR3 is TGTGCCAGCAGCCCGGGGTGGGCTAGATTAGGGGAGACCCAGTACTTC. It translates to CASSPGWARLGETQYF.

This clone was seen repeatedly, ten times or more. The V call is TRBV10-2, the J call TRBJ1-4; D not resolved. The CDR3 is 11 residues long. The V and J ends lost 7 bases and 8 bases respectively, with 8 bases between them. CDR1 and CDR2 from the germline V gene are WSHSY and SAAADI. CDR3 amino acids: CASMRGEKLFF. Written as DNA, the CDR3 is TGCGCCAGCATGAGAGGCGAAAAACTGTTTTTT.

The table lists this clone with many counts. J is TRBJ1-5 and V is TRBV6-5; D is unclear. The CDR3 consists of 15 residues. With 5 bases removed from V and 2 bases from J, the gap between germline ends came to 13 bases. From germline, CDR1 is MNHEY and CDR2 SVGAGI. The CDR3 region is CASSPRSGGNQPQHF. The CDR3 coding sequence is TGTGCCAGCAGTCCCCGGAGCGGCGGCAATCAGCCCCAGCATTTT.

The table lists this clone with many counts. The chain recombines TRBV7-6 with TRBJ2-6, with 12 bases matching TRBD1. The V gene end was trimmed by 5 bases and the J gene end by 1 base; junction bases not matched to a gene: 6. Germline V gene sequence: CDR1 SGHVS, CDR2 FNYEAQ. CDR3 length: 18 residues. The CDR3 spells CASSRSGQGASGANVLTF. The CDR3 DNA follows: TGTGCCAGCAGCCGATCGGGACAGGGGGCGTCTGGGGCCAACGTCCTGACTTTC.

Many counts were recorded for this clone. The chain combines TRBV23-1 with TRBJ2-1; 11 bases map to TRBD2. TRBV23-1 is flagged as an ORF with uncertain function. The V and J ends lost 5 bases and 3 bases, in that order; junction bases with no gene match: 12. This CDR3 is 18 amino acids long. CDR3 sequence reads: CASSAFTGLAESYNEQFF. The DNA of the CDR3 is TGCGCCAGCAGTGCCTTTACGGGACTAGCGGAAAGCTACAATGAGCAGTTCTTC.

This clone showed up just a few times. The chain joins TRBV27 to TRBJ2-7, with D maybe TRBD2 (5 bases). The CDR3 is 13 amino acids. Germline loops: CDR1 MNHEY, CDR2 SMNVEV (reference sequence). V dropped 5 bases and J dropped 7 bases, with 15 bases sitting between them. CDR3 bases: TGTGCCAGCAGTCGCTACGGCGAGGGAGAGCAGTACTTC. It translates to CASSRYGEGEQYF.

This clone occurred many times. The genes are TRBV6-5 and TRBJ2-7; a weak D match, TRBD2 (6 bases). V dropped 4 bases and J dropped 7 bases, with 17 bases sitting between them. This CDR3 has 14 residues. Germline loops: CDR1 MNHEY, CDR2 SVGAGI. The CDR3 spells CASSSPSGAFEQYF. CDR3 nucleotides: TGTGCCAGCAGTTCCCCCTCGGGAGCATTTGAGCAGTACTTC.

Remarks on this clone: A junction boundary mismatches the germline segment, possibly from a read error. The J gene is TRBJ2-5, the V gene TRBV5-1; the D gene is possibly TRBD1 (6 bases). Germline V lookup: CDR1 SGHRS, CDR2 YFSETQ. The CDR3 is 15 amino acids. The DNA for the CDR3 is TGCGCCAGCGGCTTGGTTACAGGGAAGGCGGAGACCCAGTACTTC. It translates to CASGLVTGKAETQYF.

Concerning this clone itself: One end of the junction varies from germline; a read error may be responsible. The chain employs TRBV7-6 and TRBJ2-3; 7 nucleotides align to TRBD1. The CDR3 has 16 amino acids. The germline V gene has CDR1 SGHVS and CDR2 FNYEAQ. CDR3 protein: CASRLEGGQWADTQYF. CDR3 bases: TGTGCCAGCAGGTTAGAAGGGGGCCAATGGGCAGATACGCAGTATTTT.

Many counts were recorded for this clone. The gene calls are TRBV5-1 and TRBJ1-1; 8 nucleotides match TRBD1. The germline CDR1 and CDR2 sequences are SGHRS and YFSETQ. The CDR3 totals 14 residues. V dropped 2 bases and J dropped 1; count of bases not matched to a gene: 1. The CDR3 region is CASSFGTGNTEAFF. The CDR3 DNA follows: TGCGCCAGCAGCTTTGGGACAGGGAACACTGAAGCTTTCTTT.

This clone occurred a few times. The rearrangement joins TRBV2 to TRBJ2-3; 8 nucleotides line up with TRBD2. The CDR3 extends over 14 amino acids. Germline values: CDR1 SNHLY, CDR2 FYNNEI. V was clipped by 4 bases and J by 3 bases; unmatched bases: 3. The DNA for the CDR3 is TGTGCCAGCAGTGCGGGGGGGGTTACAGATACGCAGTATTTT. Residues: CASSAGGVTDTQYF.

The table lists this clone with a few counts. The chain uses TRBV7-2 and TRBJ2-2; tentative D call: TRBD2 (6 bases). The V end lost 6 bases, the J end lost 7 bases, and 21 bases lay between the germline ends. The germline V gene encodes CDR1 SGHTA and CDR2 FQGNSA. The CDR3 has 16 amino acids. The CDR3 bases are TGTGCCAGCAGACCCTATGGGGGGTCAAAATACGGGGAGCTGTTTTTT. Residues: CASRPYGGSKYGELFF.

This clone was detected many times. This chain connects TRBV6-5 to TRBJ1-5; weak D call: TRBD1 (5 bases). The CDR3 is made up of 13 amino acids. Trimming shortened V by 6 bases and J by 3 bases, and 9 bases separated the two germline ends. Germline-derived CDR1 and CDR2 are MNHEY and SVGAGI. The CDR3 sequence is CASSLQVNQPQHF. The DNA for the CDR3 is TGTGCCAGCAGCTTACAGGTCAATCAGCCCCAGCATTTT.

The rearrangement uses TRBV20-1 and TRBJ2-2; D is perhaps TRBD2 (5 bases). Germline V gives CDR1 DFQATT, CDR2 SNEGSKA (reference sequence). V was cut by 6 bases and J by 6 bases, with 8 bases left in between. The CDR3 runs 11 residues. CDR3 bases: TGCAGTGCAGTAGCGTCCGGGGAGCTGTTTTTT. It encodes CSAVASGELFF.

This clone was detected ten times or more. The chain has TRBV7-9 and TRBJ1-1; 7 nucleotides match TRBD1. With V trimmed by 2 bases and J by 4 bases, 7 bases remained unmatched. From germline, CDR1 is SEHNR and CDR2 FQNEAQ (reference sequence). The CDR3 extends over 15 amino acids. The CDR3, as DNA: TGTGCCAGCAGCTTATTTAGGGGGCAGGGCACTGAAGCTTTCTTT. This sequence encodes CASSLFRGQGTEAFF.

This clone was picked up many times. This chain uses TRBV5-1 with TRBJ1-1, with TRBD1 matching over 9 bases. Trimming took 2 bases from V and 3 from J; bases not matched to a gene: 5. This CDR3 is built from 15 residues. The germline gives CDR1 SGHRS, CDR2 YFSETQ. The DNA of the CDR3 is TGCGCCAGCAGCTTCTTACAGGGGGCCGACACTGAAGCTTTCTTT. Amino acid sequence: CASSFLQGADTEAFF.

V is TRBV11-1 and J is TRBJ1-2, with D perhaps matching TRBD1 (5 bases). The CDR3 extends over 13 amino acids. Germline V gene sequence: CDR1 SGHAT, CDR2 FQDESV (reference sequence). Trimming stripped 5 bases from V and 2 bases from J, with 9 bases between. The DNA of the CDR3 is TGTGCCAGCAGCCTCAGGGAAAACTATGGCTACACCTTC. Translation: CASSLRENYGYTF.

This clone was detected many times. The V gene is TRBV10-3, the J gene TRBJ2-7, with 7 nucleotides matching TRBD2. CDR3 length equals 15 residues. The germline V gene has CDR1 ENHRY and CDR2 SYGVKD. V was clipped by 4 bases and J by 3 bases; unmatched bases: 9. CDR3 loop: CAISGGAAGLYEQYF. Here the CDR3 DNA reads TGTGCCATCAGTGGAGGGGCAGCGGGACTCTACGAGCAGTACTTC.

At least ten counts were recorded for this clone. The CDR3 sequence: CASGGRGVPTNYGYTF. CDR3 nucleotides: TGTGCCAGCGGAGGGCGGGGGGTCCCTACTAACTATGGCTACACCTTC. The chain employs TRBV28 and TRBJ1-2; D may be TRBD1 (5 bases). V was trimmed by 8 bases and J by 0 bases, leaving 19 bases between them. The CDR3 runs to 16 residues. CDR1 and CDR2 (germline): MDHEN, SYDVKM.

This clone was detected many times. This CDR3 is CASSDARGWRNTEAFF. As DNA, the CDR3 is TGTGCCAGCAGTGATGCTAGGGGATGGAGGAACACTGAAGCTTTCTTT. The genes are TRBV2 and TRBJ1-1; possibly TRBD1 for D (5 bases). Trimming stripped 3 bases from V and 1 base from J, with 15 bases between. Germline V lookup: CDR1 SNHLY, CDR2 FYNNEI. The CDR3 totals 16 residues.

CDR3 residues: CAWSVRLAGSSYEQYF. CDR3 nucleotide sequence: TGTGCCTGGAGTGTACGACTAGCGGGTAGCTCCTACGAGCAGTACTTC. The V gene is TRBV30, the J gene TRBJ2-7, with 10 bases identical to TRBD2. The germline V gene has CDR1 GTSNPN and CDR2 SVGIG (reference sequence). J lost 0 bases, V lost 0 bases, and 5 bases had no gene match. This CDR3 is built from 16 residues.

This clone occurred many times. The chain links TRBV2 to TRBJ1-5; TRBD1 matches 10 bases. In germline, CDR1 is SNHLY, CDR2 FYNNEI. V dropped 8 bases and J dropped 6; count of bases not matched to a gene: 4. There are 13 residues in the CDR3. CDR3 in amino acids: CASRDRGSQPQHF. The CDR3 DNA is TGTGCCAGCCGGGACAGGGGTTCTCAGCCCCAGCATTTT.

In its sample, this clone is medium-sized (0.01 to 0.1%). The V and J genes are TRBV2 and TRBJ2-1; TRBD1 agrees at 7 bases. Germline V CDR1 and CDR2: SNHLY, FYNNEI. Losses at the gene ends were 8 bases for V and 4 bases for J; bases not matched to a gene: 5. CDR3 length: 13 amino acids. The CDR3 nucleotides read TGTGCCAGCGTGAGGGGACAGTACAATGAGCAGTTCTTC. It yields the protein CASVRGQYNEQFF. The variable domain in full, with the rest retrieved from reference TRBV2 and TRBJ2-1, is EPEVTQTPSHQVTQMGQEVILRCVPISNHLYFYWYRQILGQKVEFLVSFYNNEISEKSEIFDDQFSVERPDGSNFTLKIRSTKLEDSAMYFCASVRGQYNEQFFGPGTRLTVL.